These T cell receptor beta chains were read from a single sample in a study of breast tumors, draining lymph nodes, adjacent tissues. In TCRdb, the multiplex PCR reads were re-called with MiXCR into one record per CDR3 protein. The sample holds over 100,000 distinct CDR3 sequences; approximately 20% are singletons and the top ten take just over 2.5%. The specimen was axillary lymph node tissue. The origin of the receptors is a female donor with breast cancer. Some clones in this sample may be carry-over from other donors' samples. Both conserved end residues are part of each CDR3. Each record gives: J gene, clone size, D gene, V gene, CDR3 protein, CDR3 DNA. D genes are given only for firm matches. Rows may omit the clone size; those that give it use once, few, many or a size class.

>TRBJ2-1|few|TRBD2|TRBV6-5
CASRLAGVTYNEQFF
TGTGCCAGCAGATTAGCGGGAGTTACCTACAATGAGCAGTTCTTC
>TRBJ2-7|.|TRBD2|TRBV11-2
CASSKWGGGLAGDYEQYF
TGTGCCAGCAGCAAGTGGGGGGGAGGACTAGCGGGGGATTACGAGCAGTACTTC
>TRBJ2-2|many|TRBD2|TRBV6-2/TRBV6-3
CASSYALSFLAGGRTGELFF
TGTGCCAGCAGTTACGCCTTAAGCTTTCTAGCGGGAGGGCGTACCGGGGAGCTGTTTTTT
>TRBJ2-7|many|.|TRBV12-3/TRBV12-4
CASSQALEQYF
TGTGCCAGCAGCCAGGCTCTGGAGCAGTACTTC
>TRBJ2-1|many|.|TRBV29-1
CSVETRNEQFF
TGCAGCGTTGAAACCCGCAATGAGCAGTTCTTC
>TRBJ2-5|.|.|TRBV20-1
CSARHQEAQYF
TGCAGTGCTAGGCACCAAGAGGCCCAGTACTTC
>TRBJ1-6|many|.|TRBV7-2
CASSFSGAAYNSPLHF
TGTGCCAGCAGCTTTTCGGGGGCCGCCTATAATTCACCCCTCCACTTT
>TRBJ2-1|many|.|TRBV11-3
CASSLDHDRYNEQFF
TGTGCCAGCAGCTTAGACCATGACAGATACAATGAGCAGTTCTTC
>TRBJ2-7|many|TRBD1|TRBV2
CASRRTGFGEQYF
TGTGCCAGCAGGAGGACAGGGTTTGGCGAGCAGTACTTC
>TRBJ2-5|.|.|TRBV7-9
CASSLTGAVGGQETQYF
TGTGCCAGCAGCTTAACGGGGGCGGTAGGGGGCCAAGAGACCCAGTACTTC
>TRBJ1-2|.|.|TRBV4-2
CASSQDWRAQGYTF
TGTGCCAGCAGCCAAGATTGGAGGGCGCAGGGCTACACCTTC
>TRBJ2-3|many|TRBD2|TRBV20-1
CSARPGLAGGFADTQYF
TGCAGTGCTAGACCGGGACTAGCGGGAGGCTTTGCAGATACGCAGTATTTT
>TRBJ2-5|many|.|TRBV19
CASRYRASETQYF
TGTGCCAGTAGGTACAGGGCTTCGGAGACCCAGTACTTC
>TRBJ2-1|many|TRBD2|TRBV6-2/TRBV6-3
CASSLVGGPNEQFF
TGTGCCAGCAGTTTGGTGGGAGGGCCTAATGAGCAGTTCTTC
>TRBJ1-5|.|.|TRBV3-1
CASSQGRIQPQHF
TGTGCCAGCAGCCAGGGGAGGATACAGCCCCAGCATTTT
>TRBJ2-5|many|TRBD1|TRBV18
CASVPGQELGTQYF
TGTGCCAGCGTACCCGGACAGGAGTTGGGGACCCAGTACTTC
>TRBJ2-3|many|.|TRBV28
CASSLYGTDTQYF
TGTGCCAGCAGTTTATACGGGACAGATACGCAGTATTTT